This T cell receptor (beta chain) was recovered during a study of a mutant IDH1 vaccine in newly diagnosed glioma. About the research overall: Patients' prior therapy spanned radiotherapy, temozolomide, or both; most underwent both.

Data came from immunoSEQ multiplex PCR; TCRdb stores just in-frame clones and leaves some out. Among over 45,000 clones listed, roughly 80% were seen once. The CDR3 totals 14 residues. V was cut by 0 bases and J by 4 bases, with 9 bases left in between. Germline-derived CDR1 and CDR2 are MGHRA and YSYEKL. This clone was seen once. The antigen is unknown. As for time point: week 23, last vaccination. With topical imiquimod, each dose of the vaccine consisted of 300 ug of mutant IDH1 20-mer peptide. The astrocytomas were IDH1-mutant, ATRX-negative, and WHO grade 3 or 4. Overall study findings and caveats: It was approximately 93% of patients that developed vaccine-induced immune responses.

The sequence was obtained from a man in his forties with glioma. Sequenced material: PBMCs, taken from a glioma patient whose treatment included an IDH1 peptide vaccine. J is TRBJ1-1 and V is TRBV4-1; D gene uncertain. In DNA, the CDR3 is TGCGCCAGCAGCCAAGATTCGTACTCCACTGAAGCTTTCTTT. Protein product: CASSQDSYSTEAFF.